This T cell receptor beta chain was found in a study of T cells after yellow fever vaccination. Turning to this clonotype: What it binds is not known.

The study's findings and limits: Clonotypes found in both CD4 and CD8 compartments made up a small share. Post-booster samples contained most primary-vaccination clones (approximately 95% CD4, about 90% CD8).

Deletions cut 5 bases from V and 2 bases from J, with 8 bases between. The CDR3 has 13 residues. Germline V CDR1 and CDR2: LNHDA, SQIVND (reference sequence). UMIs were added to TCR cDNA along with a universal primer site when it was made by 5'RACE template switching. TCRdb called the 5' RACE reads again in MiXCR, with one record for every CDR3 protein. The sample lists about 630,000 distinct CDR3 sequences; about 12% were seen once. This chain links TRBV19 with TRBJ2-3; unclear D gene. This specimen was PBMCs, taken on the day of the yellow fever booster vaccination. The TCR comes from a young man who received the YFV17D yellow fever vaccine. CDR3 in DNA: TGTGCCAGTAGTGTTTTCATCACAGATACGCAGTATTTT. This gives the protein CASSVFITDTQYF.